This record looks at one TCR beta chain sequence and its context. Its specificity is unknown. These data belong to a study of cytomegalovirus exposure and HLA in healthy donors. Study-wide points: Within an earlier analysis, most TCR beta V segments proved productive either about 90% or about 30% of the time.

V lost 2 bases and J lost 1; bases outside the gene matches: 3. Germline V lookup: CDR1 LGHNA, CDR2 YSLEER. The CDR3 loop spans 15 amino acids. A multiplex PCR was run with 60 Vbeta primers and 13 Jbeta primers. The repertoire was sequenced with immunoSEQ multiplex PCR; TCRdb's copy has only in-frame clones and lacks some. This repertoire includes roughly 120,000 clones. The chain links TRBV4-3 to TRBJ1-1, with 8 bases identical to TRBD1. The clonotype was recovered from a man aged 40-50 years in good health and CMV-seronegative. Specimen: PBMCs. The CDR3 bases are TGCGCCAGCAGCCAACCACAGGGGGGGAACACTGAAGCTTTCTTT. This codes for CASSQPQGGNTEAFF.